This T cell receptor beta chain derives from a study of control samples from healthy donors and cancer patients. The data were produced by immunoSEQ multiplex PCR, yet TCRdb's version contains in-frame clones alone and is incomplete. The repertoire includes roughly 140,000 clones, over 90% of them detected once, and over 2% sits in the top ten. Trimming took off 8 bases at V and 2 bases at J, with 4 bases between the two ends. Looked up from germline, CDR1 is SGHAT and CDR2 is FQNNGV. This CDR3 is 12 amino acids long. This clonotype was obtained from a man aged 45-60 years in good health. The chain uses TRBV11-2 and TRBJ2-6; D remains unclear. Sequenced material: blood. In nucleotides, the CDR3 is TGTGCCAGCTCCCCTGGGGCCAACGTCCTGACTTTC. It encodes CASSPGANVLTF.